This TCR beta chain comes out of a study of T cell responses to AZD1222 COVID-19 vaccine. Profiling relied on immunoSEQ multiplex PCR, and the TCRdb table lists in-frame clones only, not all of them. In the table there are about 140,000 clones, 85% to 95% of which are singletons. CDR3 length equals 14 residues. V was clipped by 4 bases and J by 3 bases, with 13 bases between them. The chain links TRBV5-3 to TRBJ1-2; D is undetermined. TRBV5-3 is an ORF, and what it does is uncertain. Sequenced material: peripheral blood, taken on day 0 of MenACWY control vaccination. This TCR was recovered from an adult in good health. CDR3 in amino acids: CARSPRLRDYGYTF. DNA for the CDR3: TGTGCCAGAAGCCCCCGACTTCGGGACTATGGCTACACCTTC.